The TCR beta chain under discussion was sequenced for a study of shared clonotypes between healthy human individuals. Study observations and caveats: Compared with memory subsets, naive subsets generally had larger estimated richness. Compared with clonotypes that all four donors shared, non-shared clonotypes had lower generation probabilities.

The study ran the assay at deep level. The data were produced by immunoSEQ multiplex PCR, yet TCRdb's version contains in-frame clones alone and is incomplete. The top ten hold 1.1% of the sample, which has 2 million to 2.5 million clones, 85% to 95% seen once. Concerning this clone: The antigen is undetermined.

The germline V gene encodes CDR1 MNHNS and CDR2 SASEGT. The CDR3 sequence is 15 residues long. V was pared by 7 bases and J by 3 bases, with 18 bases between. Terminally differentiated effector memory CD45RA+ cells were excluded from the naive CD8 cells, which were CD45RO-negative and positively selected for CCR7. The TCR sequence derives from a man aged 18 to 29 in good health. The sequencing input was naive CD8+ T cells sorted from blood. This chain links TRBV6-1 with TRBJ1-2; possibly TRBD1 for D (5 bases). The CDR3 DNA reads TGTGCCAGCACTACGGGACCCTCCCCCTACTATGGCTACACCTTC. Translating gives CASTTGPSPYYGYTF.